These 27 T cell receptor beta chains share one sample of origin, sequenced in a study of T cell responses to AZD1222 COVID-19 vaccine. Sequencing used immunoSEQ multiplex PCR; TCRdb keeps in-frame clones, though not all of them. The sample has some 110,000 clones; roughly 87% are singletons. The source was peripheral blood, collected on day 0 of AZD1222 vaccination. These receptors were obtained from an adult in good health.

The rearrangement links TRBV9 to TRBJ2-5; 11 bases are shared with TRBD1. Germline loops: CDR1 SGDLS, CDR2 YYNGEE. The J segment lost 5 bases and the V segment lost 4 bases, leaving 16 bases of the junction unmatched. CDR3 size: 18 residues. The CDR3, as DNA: TGTGCCAGCAGCTCTAGCCTGTCGGACAGGGGGCGCGGGGAGACCCAGTACTTC. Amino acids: CASSSSLSDRGRGETQYF.

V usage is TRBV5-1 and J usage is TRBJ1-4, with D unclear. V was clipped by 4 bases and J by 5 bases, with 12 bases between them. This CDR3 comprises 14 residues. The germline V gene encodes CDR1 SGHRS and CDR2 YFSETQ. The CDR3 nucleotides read TGCGCCAGCAGCCTCCCCTCGGAAAATGAAAAACTGTTTTTT. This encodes CASSLPSENEKLFF.

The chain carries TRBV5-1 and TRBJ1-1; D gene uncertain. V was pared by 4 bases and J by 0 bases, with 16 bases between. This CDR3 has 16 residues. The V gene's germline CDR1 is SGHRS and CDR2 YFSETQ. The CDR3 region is CASSLHDGVMNTEAFF. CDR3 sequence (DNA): TGCGCCAGCAGCCTACACGACGGCGTTATGAACACTGAAGCTTTCTTT. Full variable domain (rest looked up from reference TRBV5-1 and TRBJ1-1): KAGVTQTPRYLIKTRGQQVTLSCSPISGHRSVSWYQQTPGQGLQFLFEYFSETQRNKGNFPGRFSGRQFSNSRSEMNVSTLELGDSALYLCASSLHDGVMNTEAFFGQGTRLTVV.

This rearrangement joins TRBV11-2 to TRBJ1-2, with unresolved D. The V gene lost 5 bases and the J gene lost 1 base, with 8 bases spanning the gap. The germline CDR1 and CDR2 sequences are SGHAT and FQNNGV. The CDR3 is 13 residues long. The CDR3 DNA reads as TGTGCCAGCAGCCCCCAACTTAACTATGGCTACACCTTC. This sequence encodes CASSPQLNYGYTF.

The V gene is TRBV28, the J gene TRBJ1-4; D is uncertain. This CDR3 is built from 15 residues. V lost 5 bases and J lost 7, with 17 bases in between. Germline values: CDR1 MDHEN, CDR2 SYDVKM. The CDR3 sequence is CASSPIGQGSEKLFF. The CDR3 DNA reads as TGTGCCAGCAGTCCCATCGGCCAAGGGAGTGAAAAACTGTTTTTT.

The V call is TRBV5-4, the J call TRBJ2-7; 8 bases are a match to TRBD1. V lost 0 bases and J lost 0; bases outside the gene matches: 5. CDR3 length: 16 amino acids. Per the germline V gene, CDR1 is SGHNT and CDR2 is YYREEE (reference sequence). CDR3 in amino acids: CASSLDPGQVSYEQYF. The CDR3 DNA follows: TGTGCCAGCAGCTTGGATCCGGGACAGGTCTCCTACGAGCAGTACTTC.

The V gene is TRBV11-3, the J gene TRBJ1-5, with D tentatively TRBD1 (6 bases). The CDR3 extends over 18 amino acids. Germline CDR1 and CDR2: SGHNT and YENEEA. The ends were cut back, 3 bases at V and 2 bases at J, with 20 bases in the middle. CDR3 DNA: TGTGCCAGCAGCTTTGTACGACACAGGGAAGGGGGCAATCAGCCCCAGCATTTT. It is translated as CASSFVRHREGGNQPQHF.

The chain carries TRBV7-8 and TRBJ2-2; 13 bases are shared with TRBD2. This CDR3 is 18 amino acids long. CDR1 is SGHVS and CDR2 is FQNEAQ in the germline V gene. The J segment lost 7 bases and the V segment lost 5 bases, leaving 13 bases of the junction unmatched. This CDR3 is CASSKRARGLAGHGELFF. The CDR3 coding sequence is TGTGCCAGCAGCAAACGGGCAAGGGGACTAGCGGGACACGGGGAGCTGTTTTTT.

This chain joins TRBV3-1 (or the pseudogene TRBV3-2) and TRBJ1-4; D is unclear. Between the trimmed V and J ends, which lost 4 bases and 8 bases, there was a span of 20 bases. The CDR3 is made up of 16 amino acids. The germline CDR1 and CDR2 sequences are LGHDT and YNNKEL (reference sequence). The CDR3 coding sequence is TGTGCCAGCAGCCCGCGCGACACCGGCGGCGTGGAAAAACTGTTTTTT. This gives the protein CASSPRDTGGVEKLFF.

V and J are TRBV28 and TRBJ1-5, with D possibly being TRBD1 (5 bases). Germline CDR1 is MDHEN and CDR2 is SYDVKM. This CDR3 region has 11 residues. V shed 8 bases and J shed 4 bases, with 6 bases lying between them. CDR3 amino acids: CASEGNQPQHF. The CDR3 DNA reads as TGTGCCAGCGAGGGGAATCAGCCCCAGCATTTT.

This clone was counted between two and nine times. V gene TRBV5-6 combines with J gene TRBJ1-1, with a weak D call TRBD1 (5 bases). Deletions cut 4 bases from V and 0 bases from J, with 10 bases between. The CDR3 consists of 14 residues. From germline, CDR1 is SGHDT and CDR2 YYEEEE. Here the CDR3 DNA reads TGTGCCAGCAGCGGGACGCAGATGAACACTGAAGCTTTCTTT. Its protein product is CASSGTQMNTEAFF.

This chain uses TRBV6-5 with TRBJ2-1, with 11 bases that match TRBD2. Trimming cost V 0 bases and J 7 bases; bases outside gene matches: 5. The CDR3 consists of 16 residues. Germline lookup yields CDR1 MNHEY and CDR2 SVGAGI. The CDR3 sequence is CASSYSVAGGGNEQFF. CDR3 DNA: TGTGCCAGCAGTTACTCAGTAGCGGGAGGGGGGAATGAGCAGTTCTTC.

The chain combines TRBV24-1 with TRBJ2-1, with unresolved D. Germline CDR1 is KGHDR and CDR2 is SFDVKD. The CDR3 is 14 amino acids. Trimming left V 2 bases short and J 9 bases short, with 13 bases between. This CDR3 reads CATSDSARWGEQFF. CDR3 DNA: TGTGCCACCAGTGATTCGGCGAGATGGGGTGAGCAGTTCTTC.

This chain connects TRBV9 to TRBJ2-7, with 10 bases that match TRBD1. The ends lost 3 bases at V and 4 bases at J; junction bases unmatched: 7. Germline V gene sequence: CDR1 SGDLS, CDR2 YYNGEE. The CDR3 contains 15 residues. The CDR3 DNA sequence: TGTGCCAGCAGCGAGGGGACAGGGGAACTTTACGAGCAGTACTTC. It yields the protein CASSEGTGELYEQYF.

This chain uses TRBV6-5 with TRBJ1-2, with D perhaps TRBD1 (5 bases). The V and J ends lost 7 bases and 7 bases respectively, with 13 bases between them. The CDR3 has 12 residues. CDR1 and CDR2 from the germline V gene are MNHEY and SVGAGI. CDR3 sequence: CASNTWGGGYTF. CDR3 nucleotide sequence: TGTGCCAGCAACACATGGGGGGGTGGCTACACCTTC.

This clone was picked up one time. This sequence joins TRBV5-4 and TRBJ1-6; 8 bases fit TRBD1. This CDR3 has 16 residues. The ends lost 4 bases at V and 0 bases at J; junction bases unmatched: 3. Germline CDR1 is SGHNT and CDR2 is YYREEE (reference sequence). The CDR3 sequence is CASSRQGSSYNSPLHF. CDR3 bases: TGTGCCAGCAGCCGACAGGGGAGCTCCTATAATTCACCCCTCCACTTT.

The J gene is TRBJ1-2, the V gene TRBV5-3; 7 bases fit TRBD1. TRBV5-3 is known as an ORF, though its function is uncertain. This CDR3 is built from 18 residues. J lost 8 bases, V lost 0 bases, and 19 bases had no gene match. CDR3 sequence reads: CARSLVPLEFDRDGGYTF. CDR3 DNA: TGTGCCAGAAGCTTGGTTCCCTTGGAATTCGACAGGGACGGAGGCTACACCTTC.

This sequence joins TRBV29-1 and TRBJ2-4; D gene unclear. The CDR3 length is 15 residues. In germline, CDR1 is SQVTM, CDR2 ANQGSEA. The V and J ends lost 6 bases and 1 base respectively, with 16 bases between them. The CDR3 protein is CSVARTIAAKNIQYF. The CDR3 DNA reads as TGCAGCGTAGCGAGGACCATCGCGGCCAAAAACATTCAGTACTTC.

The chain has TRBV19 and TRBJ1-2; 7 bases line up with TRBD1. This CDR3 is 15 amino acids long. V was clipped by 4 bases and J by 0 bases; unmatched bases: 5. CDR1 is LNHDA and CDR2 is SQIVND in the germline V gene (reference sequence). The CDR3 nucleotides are TGTGCCAGTAGTACCCAGGGGGAGGCTAACTATGGCTACACCTTC. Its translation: CASSTQGEANYGYTF.

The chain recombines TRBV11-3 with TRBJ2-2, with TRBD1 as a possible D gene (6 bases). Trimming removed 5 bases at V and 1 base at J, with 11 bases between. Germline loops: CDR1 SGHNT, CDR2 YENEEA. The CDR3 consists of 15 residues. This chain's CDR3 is CASSHSGQNTGELFF. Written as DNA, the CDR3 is TGTGCCAGCAGCCATTCGGGACAGAACACCGGGGAGCTGTTTTTT.

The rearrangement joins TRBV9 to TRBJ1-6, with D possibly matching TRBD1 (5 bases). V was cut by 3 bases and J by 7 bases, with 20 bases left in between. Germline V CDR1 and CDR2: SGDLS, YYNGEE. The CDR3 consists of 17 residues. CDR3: CASSAQGVPDLNSPLHF. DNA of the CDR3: TGTGCCAGCAGCGCCCAGGGCGTCCCCGATCTCAATTCACCCCTCCACTTT.

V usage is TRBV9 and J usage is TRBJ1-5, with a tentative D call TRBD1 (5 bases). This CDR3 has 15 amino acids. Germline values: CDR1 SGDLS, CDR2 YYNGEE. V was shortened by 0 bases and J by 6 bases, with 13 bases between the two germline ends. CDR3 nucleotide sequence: TGTGCCAGCAGCGTAGGTCAGGGTAGTGGTCAGCCCCAGCATTTT. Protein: CASSVGQGSGQPQHF. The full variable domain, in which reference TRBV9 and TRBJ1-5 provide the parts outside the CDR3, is DSGVTQTPKHLITATGQRVTLRCSPRSGDLSVYWYQQSLDQGLQFLIQYYNGEERAKGNILERFSAQQFPDLHSELNLSSLELGDSALYFCASSVGQGSGQPQHFGDGTRLSIL.

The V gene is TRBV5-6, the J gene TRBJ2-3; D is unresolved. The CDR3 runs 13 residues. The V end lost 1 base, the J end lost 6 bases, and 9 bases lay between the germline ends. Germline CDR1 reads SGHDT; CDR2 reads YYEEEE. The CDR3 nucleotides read TGTGCCAGCAGCTTGTCCGTGTCGGATACGCAGTATTTT. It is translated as CASSLSVSDTQYF.

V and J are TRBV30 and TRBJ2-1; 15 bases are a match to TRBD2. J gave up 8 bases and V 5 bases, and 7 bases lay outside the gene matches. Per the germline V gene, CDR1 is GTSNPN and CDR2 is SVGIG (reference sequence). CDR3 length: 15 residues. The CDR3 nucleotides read TGTGCCTGGGATAAGGGACTAGCGGGGGGTTATGAGCAGTTCTTC. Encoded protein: CAWDKGLAGGYEQFF.

The CDR3 nucleotides are TGTGCCAGCAGCCGAGGAGATGGGCCGTACAATGAGCAGTTCTTC. It translates to CASSRGDGPYNEQFF. The genes are TRBV9 and TRBJ2-1, with D hard to call. Germline V lookup: CDR1 SGDLS, CDR2 YYNGEE. The V end was cut by 4 bases, the J end by 4 bases, with 15 bases between. This CDR3 region has 15 residues. Variable domain in full (rest from reference TRBV9 and TRBJ2-1): DSGVTQTPKHLITATGQRVTLRCSPRSGDLSVYWYQQSLDQGLQFLIQYYNGEERAKGNILERFSAQQFPDLHSELNLSSLELGDSALYFCASSRGDGPYNEQFFGPGTRLTVL.

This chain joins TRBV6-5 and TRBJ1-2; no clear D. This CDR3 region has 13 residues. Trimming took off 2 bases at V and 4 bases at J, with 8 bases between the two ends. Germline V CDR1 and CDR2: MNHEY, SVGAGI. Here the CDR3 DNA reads TGTGCCAGCAGTTACGAAGGCAGCTATGGCTACACCTTC. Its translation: CASSYEGSYGYTF.

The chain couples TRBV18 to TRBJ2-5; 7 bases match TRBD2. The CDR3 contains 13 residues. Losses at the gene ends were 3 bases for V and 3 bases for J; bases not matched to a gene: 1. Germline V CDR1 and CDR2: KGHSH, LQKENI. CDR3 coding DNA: TGTGCCAGCTCACCTGGACTAGAAGAGACCCAGTACTTC. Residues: CASSPGLEETQYF.